What follows are 9 T cell receptor beta chains derived from one specimen sequenced in a study of blood T cells in healthy people across ages. The use of a sample-barcoded 5' primer and a J-beta primer mix characterized a second PCR of roughly 7 to 11 cycles. TCRdb redid the calling of the 5' RACE reads with MiXCR, one entry per CDR3 protein. This sample has 1.5 million to 2 million distinct CDR3 sequences, with roughly 30% found just once. The sample comprised blood. The receptors originated from a woman in her twenties or thirties in good health.

The rearrangement joins TRBV10-3 to TRBJ2-7, with 7 positions matching TRBD1. The CDR3 has 14 amino acids. V was pared by 8 bases and J by 0 bases, with 7 bases of the junction left unmatched. Germline lookup yields CDR1 ENHRY and CDR2 SYGVKD. The CDR3 region has the DNA TGTGCCATCGGTGGACAGGTTGACTCCTACGAGCAGTACTTC. Translated: CAIGGQVDSYEQYF.

The CDR3 here is CATSDFGVEGTNEQFF. The CDR3, as DNA: TGTGCCACCAGTGATTTCGGGGTAGAAGGGACCAATGAGCAGTTCTTC. J is TRBJ2-1 and V is TRBV24-1; D is tentatively TRBD1 or TRBD2 (5 bases each). CDR1 and CDR2 (germline): KGHDR, SFDVKD. V was shortened by 1 base and J by 6 bases, with 15 bases between the two germline ends. The CDR3 has 16 residues.

Only a few counts were recorded for this clonotype. The chain couples TRBV4-1 to TRBJ2-2; a possible D gene is TRBD1 (5 bases). V was shortened by 4 bases and J by 5 bases, with 11 bases between the two germline ends. This CDR3 has 14 amino acids. Germline V gene data show CDR1 as MGHRA and CDR2 as YSYEKL. CDR3 region: CASSPRTHTGELFF. In DNA, the CDR3 is TGCGCCAGCAGCCCCCGGACACATACCGGGGAGCTGTTTTTT.

On this clonotype: Relative to the germline gene, one junction end is altered; a read error may explain this. This chain connects TRBV5-1 to TRBJ2-6; tentatively, D is TRBD1 (5 bases). CDR1 and CDR2 (germline): SGHRS, YFSETQ. This CDR3 spans 17 amino acids. For the CDR3, the DNA is TGCGCCAGCAGCTTGGATGCTTTAGGGTCTGGGGCCAACGTCCGGCCTTTC. The encoded protein is CASSLDALGSGANVRPF.

The chain has TRBV5-1 and TRBJ2-4; the match to TRBD1 covers 8 bases. The end of the DNA is better explained by TRBJ2-7, so the J call may be wrong. The CDR3 has 13 residues. CDR1 is SGHRS and CDR2 is YFSETQ in the germline V gene. The CDR3: CASSSDRVNEQYF. In DNA form, the CDR3 reads TGCGCCAGCAGCTCGGACAGGGTCAACGAGCAGTACTTC.

This clonotype showed up just a few times. At one boundary the junction diverges from the germline segment, which might be a read error. V and J are TRBV7-2 and TRBJ2-7; no clear D. In germline, CDR1 is SGHTA, CDR2 FQGNSA. The CDR3 sequence is 13 residues long. The CDR3 reads CAGSFSPDYEQYF. The CDR3, as DNA: TGTGCCGGCAGCTTCTCGCCGGACTACGAGCAGTACTTC.

V and J are TRBV9 and TRBJ2-1; 11 bases align to TRBD2. The germline gives CDR1 SGDLS, CDR2 YYNGEE. V lost 7 bases to trimming and J lost 5 bases; unmatched junction nucleotides: 11. CDR3 length: 16 amino acids. This chain's CDR3 is CASGFELAGGNNEQFF. The CDR3 coding sequence is TGTGCCAGCGGCTTCGAATTAGCGGGAGGGAACAATGAGCAGTTCTTC. Variable domain in full (rest from reference TRBV9 and TRBJ2-1): DSGVTQTPKHLITATGQRVTLRCSPRSGDLSVYWYQQSLDQGLQFLIQYYNGEERAKGNILERFSAQQFPDLHSELNLSSLELGDSALYFCASGFELAGGNNEQFFGPGTRLTVL.

This clonotype was observed a few times. The chain couples TRBV12-3 or TRBV12-4 to TRBJ1-2, with TRBD1 matching 7 bases. J was trimmed by 7 bases and V by 0 bases; bases with no gene match: 5. The CDR3 runs to 14 residues. The CDR3 here is CASSLARAGGGYTF. CDR3 nucleotide sequence: TGTGCCAGCAGTTTAGCGCGGGCAGGGGGTGGCTACACCTTC.

This clonotype appeared a few times. For the CDR3, the DNA is TGTGCCAGCAGTGGCAGGGGGTATGAGCAGTTCTTC. Translating it yields CASSGRGYEQFF. This chain joins TRBV12-3 or TRBV12-4 and TRBJ2-1, with 7 positions matching TRBD1. V shed 5 bases and J 8 bases; nucleotides not matched to a gene: 3. CDR3 size: 12 residues.